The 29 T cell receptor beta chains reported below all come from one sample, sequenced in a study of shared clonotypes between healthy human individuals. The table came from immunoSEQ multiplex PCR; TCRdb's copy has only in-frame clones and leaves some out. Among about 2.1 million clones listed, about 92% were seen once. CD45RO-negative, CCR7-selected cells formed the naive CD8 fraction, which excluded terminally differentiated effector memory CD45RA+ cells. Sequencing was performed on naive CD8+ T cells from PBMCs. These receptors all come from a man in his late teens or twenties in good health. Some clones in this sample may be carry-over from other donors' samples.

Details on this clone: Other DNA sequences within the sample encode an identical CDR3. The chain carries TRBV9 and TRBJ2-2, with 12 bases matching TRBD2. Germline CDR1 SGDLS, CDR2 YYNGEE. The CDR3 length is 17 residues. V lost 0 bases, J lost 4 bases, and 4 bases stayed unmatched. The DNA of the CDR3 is TGTGCCAGCAGCGTAGGAAGACTAGCGGGAGTCACCGGGGAGCTGTTTTTT. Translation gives CASSVGRLAGVTGELFF.

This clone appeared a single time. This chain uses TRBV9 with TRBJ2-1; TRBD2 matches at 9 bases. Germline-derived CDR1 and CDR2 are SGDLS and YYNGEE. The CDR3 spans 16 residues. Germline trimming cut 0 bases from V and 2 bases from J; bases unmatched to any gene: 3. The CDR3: CASSVGAGGTYNEQFF. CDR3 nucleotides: TGTGCCAGCAGCGTAGGTGCGGGAGGGACCTACAATGAGCAGTTCTTC.

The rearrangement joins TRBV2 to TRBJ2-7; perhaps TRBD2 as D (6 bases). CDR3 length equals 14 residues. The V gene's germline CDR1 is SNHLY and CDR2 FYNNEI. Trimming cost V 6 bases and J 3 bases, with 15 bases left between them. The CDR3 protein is CASRATGTYYEQYF. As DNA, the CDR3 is TGTGCCAGCAGAGCCACCGGGACTTACTACGAGCAGTACTTC.

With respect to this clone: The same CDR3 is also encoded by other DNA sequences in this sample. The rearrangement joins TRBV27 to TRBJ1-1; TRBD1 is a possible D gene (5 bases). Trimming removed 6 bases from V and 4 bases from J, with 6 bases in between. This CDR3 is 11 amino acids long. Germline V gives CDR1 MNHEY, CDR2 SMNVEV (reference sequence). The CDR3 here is CASRGGTEAFF. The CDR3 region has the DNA TGTGCCAGCAGGGGGGGCACTGAAGCTTTCTTT.

CDR3 amino acids: CASSEVRGSSLGYTF. In DNA form, the CDR3 reads TGTGCCAGCAGTGAAGTCCGAGGGAGTAGCCTCGGCTACACCTTC. The chain recombines TRBV6-1 with TRBJ1-2; D ambiguous. Germline CDR1 is MNHNS and CDR2 is SASEGT. This CDR3 contains 15 residues. V lost 1 base and J 8 bases, leaving 17 bases between the germline ends.

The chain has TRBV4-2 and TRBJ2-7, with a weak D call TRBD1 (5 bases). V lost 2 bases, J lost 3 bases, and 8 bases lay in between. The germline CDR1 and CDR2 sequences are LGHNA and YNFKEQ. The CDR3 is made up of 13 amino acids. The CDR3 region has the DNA TGTGCCAGCAGCCAACCAGGGAACTACGAGCAGTACTTC. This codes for CASSQPGNYEQYF.

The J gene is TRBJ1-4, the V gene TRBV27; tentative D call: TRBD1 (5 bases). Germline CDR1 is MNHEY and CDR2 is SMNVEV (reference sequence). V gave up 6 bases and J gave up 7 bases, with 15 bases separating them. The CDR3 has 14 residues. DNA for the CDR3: TGTGCCAGCAGGTCCACGGGGCCACTTGAAAAACTGTTTTTT. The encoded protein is CASRSTGPLEKLFF.

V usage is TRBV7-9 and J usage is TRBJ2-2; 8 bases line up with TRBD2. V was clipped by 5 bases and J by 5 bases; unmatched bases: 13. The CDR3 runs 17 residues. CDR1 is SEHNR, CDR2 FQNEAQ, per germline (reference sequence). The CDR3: CASSPPGGGARTGELFF. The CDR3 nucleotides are TGTGCCAGCAGCCCGCCGGGGGGGGGCGCGCGAACCGGGGAGCTGTTTTTT.

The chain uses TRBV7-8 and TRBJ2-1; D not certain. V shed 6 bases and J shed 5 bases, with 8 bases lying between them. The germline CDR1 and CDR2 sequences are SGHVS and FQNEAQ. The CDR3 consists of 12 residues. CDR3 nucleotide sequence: TGTGCCAGCAGTAGCCCGAACAATGAGCAGTTCTTC. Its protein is CASSSPNNEQFF. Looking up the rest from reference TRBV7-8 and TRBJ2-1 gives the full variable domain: GAGVSQSPRYKVAKRGQDVALRCDPISGHVSLFWYQQALGQGPEFLTYFQNEAQLDKSGLPSDRFFAERPEGSVSTLKIQRTQQEDSAVYLCASSSPNNEQFFGPGTRLTVL.

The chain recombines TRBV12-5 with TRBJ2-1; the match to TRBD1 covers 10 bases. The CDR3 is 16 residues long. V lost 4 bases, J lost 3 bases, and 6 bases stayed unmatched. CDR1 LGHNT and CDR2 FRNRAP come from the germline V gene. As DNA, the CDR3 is TGTGCTAGTGGTTCAACCGGGACAGGGGTCTACAATGAGCAGTTCTTC. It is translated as CASGSTGTGVYNEQFF.

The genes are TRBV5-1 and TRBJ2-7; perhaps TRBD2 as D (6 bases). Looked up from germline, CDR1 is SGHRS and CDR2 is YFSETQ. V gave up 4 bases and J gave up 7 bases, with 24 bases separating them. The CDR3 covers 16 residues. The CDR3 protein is CASSLDRDGGLREQYF. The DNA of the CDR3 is TGCGCCAGCAGCCTTGACCGGGACGGGGGATTGAGGGAGCAGTACTTC.

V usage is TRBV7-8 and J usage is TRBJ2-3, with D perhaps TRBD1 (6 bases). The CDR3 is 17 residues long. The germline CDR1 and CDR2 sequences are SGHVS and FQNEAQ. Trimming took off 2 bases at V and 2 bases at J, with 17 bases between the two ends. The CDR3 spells CASSLPPGWGLTDTQYF. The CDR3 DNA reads TGTGCCAGCAGCTTACCCCCCGGGTGGGGGCTCACAGATACGCAGTATTTT.

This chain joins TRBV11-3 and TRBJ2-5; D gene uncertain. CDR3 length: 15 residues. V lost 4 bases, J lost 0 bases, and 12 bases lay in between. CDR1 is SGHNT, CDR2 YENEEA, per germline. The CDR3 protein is CASSSTDGYQETQYF. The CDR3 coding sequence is TGTGCCAGCAGCTCCACGGACGGGTACCAAGAGACCCAGTACTTC.

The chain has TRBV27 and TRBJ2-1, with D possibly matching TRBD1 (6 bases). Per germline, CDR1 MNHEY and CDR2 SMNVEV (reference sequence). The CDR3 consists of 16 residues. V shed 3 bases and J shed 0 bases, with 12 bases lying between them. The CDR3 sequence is CASSFRLGASYNEQFF. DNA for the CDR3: TGTGCCAGCAGTTTCCGTCTGGGGGCCTCCTACAATGAGCAGTTCTTC.

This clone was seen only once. The CDR3 DNA follows: TGTGCCATCAGTGACAAACTAGCGGGAGTGAGAGATACGCAGTATTTT. This sequence encodes CAISDKLAGVRDTQYF. The chain joins TRBV10-3 to TRBJ2-3; 11 bases align to TRBD2. Germline V gives CDR1 ENHRY, CDR2 SYGVKD. The CDR3 extends over 16 amino acids. V lost 3 bases to trimming and J lost 5 bases; unmatched junction nucleotides: 7.

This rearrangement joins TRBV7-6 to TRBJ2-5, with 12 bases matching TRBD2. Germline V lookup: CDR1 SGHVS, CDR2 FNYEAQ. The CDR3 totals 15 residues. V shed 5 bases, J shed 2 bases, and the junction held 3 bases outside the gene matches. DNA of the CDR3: TGTGCCAGCAGCCGACTAGCGGGAGAACAAGAGACCCAGTACTTC. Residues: CASSRLAGEQETQYF.

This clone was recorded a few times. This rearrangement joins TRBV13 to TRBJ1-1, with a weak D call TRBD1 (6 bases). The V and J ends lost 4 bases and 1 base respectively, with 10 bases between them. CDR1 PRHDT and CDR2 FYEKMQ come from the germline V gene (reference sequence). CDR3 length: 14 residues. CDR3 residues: CASSSGHSNTEAFF. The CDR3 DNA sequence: TGTGCCAGCAGCTCGGGACACTCGAACACTGAAGCTTTCTTT. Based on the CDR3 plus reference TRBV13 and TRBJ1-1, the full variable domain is AAGVIQSPRHLIKEKRETATLKCYPIPRHDTVYWYQQGPGQDPQFLISFYEKMQSDKGSIPDRFSAQQFSDYHSELNMSSLELGDSALYFCASSSGHSNTEAFFGQGTRLTVV.

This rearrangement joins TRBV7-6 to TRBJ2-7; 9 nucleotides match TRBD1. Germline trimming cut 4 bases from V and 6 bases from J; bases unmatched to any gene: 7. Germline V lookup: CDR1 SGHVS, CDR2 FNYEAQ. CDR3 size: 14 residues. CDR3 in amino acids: CASSWGTGPGEQYF. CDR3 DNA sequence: TGTGCCAGCAGCTGGGGGACAGGGCCTGGCGAGCAGTACTTC.

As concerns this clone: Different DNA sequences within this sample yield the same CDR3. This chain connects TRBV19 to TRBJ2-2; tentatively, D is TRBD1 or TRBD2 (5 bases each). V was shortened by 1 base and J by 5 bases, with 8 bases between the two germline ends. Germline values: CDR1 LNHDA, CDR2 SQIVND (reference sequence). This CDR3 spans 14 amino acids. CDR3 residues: CASSIVGGTGELFF. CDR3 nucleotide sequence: TGTGCCAGTAGTATAGTTGGGGGAACCGGGGAGCTGTTTTTT.

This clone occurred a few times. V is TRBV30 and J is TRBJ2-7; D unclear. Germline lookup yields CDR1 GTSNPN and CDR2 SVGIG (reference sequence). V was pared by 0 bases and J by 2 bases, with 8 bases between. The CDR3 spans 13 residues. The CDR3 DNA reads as TGTGCCTGGAGTGTGGACGGAACCTACGAGCAGTACTTC. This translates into CAWSVDGTYEQYF.

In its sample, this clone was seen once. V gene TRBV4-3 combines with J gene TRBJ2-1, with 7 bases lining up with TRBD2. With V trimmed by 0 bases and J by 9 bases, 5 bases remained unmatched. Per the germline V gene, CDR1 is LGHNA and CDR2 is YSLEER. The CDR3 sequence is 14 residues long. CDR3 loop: CASSQDLTSSEQFF. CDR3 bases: TGCGCCAGCAGCCAAGATTTGACTAGCAGTGAGCAGTTCTTC.

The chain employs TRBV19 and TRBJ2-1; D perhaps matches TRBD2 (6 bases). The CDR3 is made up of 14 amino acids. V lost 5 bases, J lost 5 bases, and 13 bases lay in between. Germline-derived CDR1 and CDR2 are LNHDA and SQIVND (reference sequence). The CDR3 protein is CASSPTRFHNEQFF. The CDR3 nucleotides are TGTGCCAGTAGTCCGACTAGATTCCACAATGAGCAGTTCTTC.

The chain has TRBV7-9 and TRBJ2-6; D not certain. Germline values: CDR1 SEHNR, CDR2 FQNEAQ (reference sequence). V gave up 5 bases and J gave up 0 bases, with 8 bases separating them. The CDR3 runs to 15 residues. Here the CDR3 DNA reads TGTGCCAGCAGCATACGGTTCTCTGGGGCCAACGTCCTGACTTTC. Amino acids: CASSIRFSGANVLTF.

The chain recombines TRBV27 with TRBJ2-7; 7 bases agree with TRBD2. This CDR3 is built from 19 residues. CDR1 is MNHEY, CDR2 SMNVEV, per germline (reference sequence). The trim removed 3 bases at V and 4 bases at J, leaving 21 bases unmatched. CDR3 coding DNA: TGTGCCAGCAGTTTCCCTGAGGGACTATCCCCCATCTGGAGATACGAGCAGTACTTC. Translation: CASSFPEGLSPIWRYEQYF.

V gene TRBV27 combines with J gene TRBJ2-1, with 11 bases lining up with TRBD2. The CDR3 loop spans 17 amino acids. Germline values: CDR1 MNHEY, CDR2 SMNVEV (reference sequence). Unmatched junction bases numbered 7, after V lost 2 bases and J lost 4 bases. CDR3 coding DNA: TGTGCCAGCAGTTTAACCCCTGGGACTAGCGGATACAATGAGCAGTTCTTC. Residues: CASSLTPGTSGYNEQFF.

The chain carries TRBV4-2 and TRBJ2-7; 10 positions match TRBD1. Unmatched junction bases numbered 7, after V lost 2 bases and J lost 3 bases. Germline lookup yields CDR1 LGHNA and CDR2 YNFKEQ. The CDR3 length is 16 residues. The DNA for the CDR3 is TGTGCCAGCAGCCAATCCCGGGACAGGGGCTTCTACGAGCAGTACTTC. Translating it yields CASSQSRDRGFYEQYF.

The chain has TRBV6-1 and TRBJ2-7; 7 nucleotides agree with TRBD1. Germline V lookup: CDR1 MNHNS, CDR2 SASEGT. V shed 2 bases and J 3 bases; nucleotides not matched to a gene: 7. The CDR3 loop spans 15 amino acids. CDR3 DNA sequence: TGTGCCAGCAGTGAACTTGGGACAGACATCTACGAGCAGTACTTC. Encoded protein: CASSELGTDIYEQYF.

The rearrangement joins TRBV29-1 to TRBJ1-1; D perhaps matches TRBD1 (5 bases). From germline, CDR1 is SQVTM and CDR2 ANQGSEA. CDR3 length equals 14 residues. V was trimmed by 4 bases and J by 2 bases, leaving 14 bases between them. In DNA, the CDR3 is TGCAGCGTTGGAGGGAGACAGTTTAACACTGAAGCTTTCTTT. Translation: CSVGGRQFNTEAFF.

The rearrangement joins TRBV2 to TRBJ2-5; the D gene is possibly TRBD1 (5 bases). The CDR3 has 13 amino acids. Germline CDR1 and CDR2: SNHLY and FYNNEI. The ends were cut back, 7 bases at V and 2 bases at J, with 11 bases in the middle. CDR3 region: CASNPRVQETQYF. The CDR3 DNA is TGTGCCAGCAACCCCAGGGTTCAAGAGACCCAGTACTTC.